This T cell receptor beta chain was profiled in a study of blood T cell repertoires in COVID-19. At the level of the study: From the United States, Italy and Spain came samples of acute and convalescent COVID-19.

The germline gives CDR1 SNHLY, CDR2 FYNNEI. The CDR3 is made up of 13 amino acids. The germline V and J ends were trimmed by 9 bases and 0 bases, with 12 bases remaining between them. Measured with immunoSEQ multiplex PCR; TCRdb has only the in-frame clones, and not every one. The sample lists under 350,000 clones; over 65% were seen once. This clone was picked up many times. The chain links TRBV2 to TRBJ2-7; possible D gene TRBD2, 6 bases. Sequenced input: peripheral blood. This clonotype was obtained from a man aged 60 to 75 who had recovered from COVID-19. The CDR3 DNA is TGTGCCAGTGGCGGGGTCGGCTCCTACGAGCAGTACTTC. Protein sequence: CASGGVGSYEQYF.